The entry below describes one T cell receptor beta chain. The data stem from a study of blood T cell repertoires in COVID-19. Some clones are missing from TCRdb's copy, which holds only in-frame ones; the method was immunoSEQ multiplex PCR. The sample records some 200,000 clones, more than 75% being singletons. CDR1 is SEHNR and CDR2 is FQNEAQ in the germline V gene (reference sequence). V lost 5 bases, J lost 8 bases, and 10 bases lay in between. The CDR3 runs to 13 residues. The sample was peripheral blood. V is TRBV7-9 and J is TRBJ1-6, with D tentatively TRBD1 (5 bases). This clonotype was obtained from a man younger than 30 with active or convalescent COVID-19. The CDR3 reads CASSKTGDSPLHF. The CDR3 coding sequence is TGTGCCAGCAGCAAGACGGGGGATTCACCCCTCCACTTT. Supplemented by reference TRBV7-9 and TRBJ1-6, the full variable domain reads DTGVSQNPRHKITKRGQNVTFRCDPISEHNRLYWYRQTLGQGPEFLTYFQNEAQLEKSRLLSDRFSAERPKGSFSTLEIQRTEQGDSAMYLCASSKTGDSPLHFGNGTRLTVT.